Listed below are T cell receptor beta chains from one sample, sequenced in a study of cytomegalovirus exposure and HLA in healthy donors. Sequencing used immunoSEQ multiplex PCR; TCRdb keeps in-frame clones, though not all of them. The sample carries approximately 44,000 clones, around two thirds recorded once. Sequencing was done on a sample of PBMCs. The receptors were gathered from a human donor in good health. Each CDR3 is given with its conserved first and last residue. The order of the fields is V gene, D gene, CDR3 protein. A D gene is named only where the DNA matches it firmly.

TRBV4-3	NA	CASSQGGGASTDTQYF
TRBV12-5	NA	CASGADSYYGYTF
TRBV10-2	NA	CATSEGIWNQPQHF
TRBV7-9	NA	CASSLITSSDTQYF
TRBV7-9	TRBD1	CASSPDRRYEPQHF
TRBV10-3	NA	CAILSGSTDTQYF
TRBV4-2	NA	CASSPTLTGLNTEAFF
TRBV2	TRBD1	CASSSHMEARGRTGELFF
TRBV5-4	TRBD1	CASSLPGQQANYGYTF
TRBV15	NA	CATSRDQVAKNIQYF
TRBV5-1	NA	CASSFDRRQETQYF
TRBV28	NA	CASSPNYGYTF
TRBV30	NA	CAWNKRSTGYNEQFF
TRBV13	TRBD2	CASSRLLAGGVTDTQYF
TRBV4-1	TRBD1	CASSQGDRVNTQYF
TRBV5-6	NA	CASSVQGRAEAFF
TRBV2	NA	CASSTEAGQPQHF
TRBV10-3	NA	CAIRATGKETQYF
TRBV5-1	TRBD1	CASSPGGVGNTIYF
TRBV30	NA	CAYETALNQPQHF
TRBV28	NA	CASSFNRGWGNQPQHF
TRBV5-1	NA	CASSLPPIYGYTF
TRBV25-1	NA	CASMRGEKLFF
TRBV18	TRBD1	CASSSETGLEKLFF
TRBV6-5	TRBD2	CATAGGAADTQYF
TRBV29-1	TRBD1	CSVGQGVTDTQYF
TRBV2	TRBD1	CASTQQTGDQPQHF
TRBV10-3	NA	CAISDRASRTEAFF
TRBV9	TRBD1	CASSRSDRGNSPLHF
TRBV2	TRBD2	CASSPQRLAGGHEQYF
TRBV4-1	TRBD1	CASSLGTGWDGGEKLFF
TRBV30	TRBD2	CAWSSGTNTGELFF
TRBV7-9	TRBD1	CASSSRRTGTGSEKLFF